Presented here are 13 T cell receptor beta chains from one specimen sequenced in a study of OX40 agonist ivuxolimab in advanced cancers. Using immunoSEQ multiplex PCR, the repertoire was profiled, and TCRdb retains in-frame clones only, with some absent. Of about 63,000 clones in the sample, around nine tenths are singletons; the top ten hold approximately 0.61%. Sequences were derived from CD4+ or CD8+ T cells sorted from blood, sampled in a trial of the OX40 agonist ivuxolimab. The receptors here all came from an adult with an advanced solid tumor such as melanoma, head and neck, liver or kidney cancer.

The chain recombines TRBV29-1 with TRBJ1-2; possibly TRBD1 for D (6 bases). The V and J ends lost 3 bases and 6 bases respectively, with 14 bases between them. The CDR3 runs 13 residues. The germline V gene encodes CDR1 SQVTM and CDR2 ANQGSEA. In DNA, the CDR3 is TGCAGCGTTGACTCGTGGCAGGGGAATGGCTACACCTTC. The encoded protein is CSVDSWQGNGYTF.

The rearrangement joins TRBV4-2 to TRBJ2-3; D possibly corresponds to TRBD2 (6 bases). Between the trimmed V and J ends, which lost 1 base and 0 bases, there was a span of 8 bases. The CDR3 spans 15 residues. The V gene's germline CDR1 is LGHNA and CDR2 YNFKEQ. CDR3 region: CASSQGLASTDTQYF. Here the CDR3 DNA reads TGTGCCAGCAGCCAAGGGCTAGCGAGCACAGATACGCAGTATTTT.

This clone was counted once. V is TRBV2 and J is TRBJ1-1; D remains ambiguous. Trimming left V 4 bases short and J 0 bases short, with 12 bases between. The V gene's germline CDR1 is SNHLY and CDR2 FYNNEI. The CDR3 sequence is 15 residues long. The CDR3 nucleotides read TGTGCCAGCAGTGCCAACCTTCTTATGAACACTGAAGCTTTCTTT. Protein product: CASSANLLMNTEAFF.

The rearrangement uses TRBV5-1 and TRBJ2-3, with 9 positions matching TRBD1. The CDR3 spans 15 residues. V lost 3 bases, J lost 5 bases, and 7 bases stayed unmatched. Germline V lookup: CDR1 SGHRS, CDR2 YFSETQ. CDR3 amino acids: CASSSHMGQGDTQYF. The DNA of the CDR3 is TGCGCCAGCAGCTCGCATATGGGACAGGGAGATACGCAGTATTTT.

The CDR3 DNA follows: TGTGCCAGCAGCCAAGATTACCGGGATACGCAGTATTTT. It is translated as CASSQDYRDTQYF. The chain recombines TRBV4-2 with TRBJ2-3; D unresolved. The CDR3 is 13 amino acids. From germline, CDR1 is LGHNA and CDR2 YNFKEQ. Trimming took off 0 bases at V and 6 bases at J, with 7 bases between the two ends.

Here the CDR3 reads CASSPGTGPYNEQFF. In nucleotides, the CDR3 is TGCGCCAGCAGTCCCGGGACAGGACCATACAATGAGCAGTTCTTC. V is TRBV23-1 and J is TRBJ2-1; the match to TRBD1 covers 8 bases. TRBV23-1 is flagged as an ORF with uncertain function. V lost 4 bases, J lost 4 bases, and 6 bases stayed unmatched. The CDR3 covers 15 residues.

The J gene is TRBJ1-2, the V gene TRBV2; 12 positions agree with TRBD1. Trimming took 5 bases from V and 7 from J; bases not matched to a gene: 11. This CDR3 is 16 amino acids long. Germline V lookup: CDR1 SNHLY, CDR2 FYNNEI. CDR3 in amino acids: CASSPWVGQGASGYTF. The CDR3 nucleotides are TGTGCCAGCAGTCCCTGGGTGGGACAGGGGGCGTCTGGCTACACCTTC.

CDR3 region: CASSLGLATDTQYF. CDR3 nucleotide sequence: TGTGCCAGCAGCTTAGGACTGGCCACAGATACGCAGTATTTT. The rearrangement uses TRBV13 and TRBJ2-3; D call uncertain. CDR3 size: 14 residues. The germline V gene has CDR1 PRHDT and CDR2 FYEKMQ (reference sequence). V was pared by 0 bases and J by 2 bases, with 6 bases between.

The CDR3 DNA reads as TGTGCCAGTAGTATAGGTAGCACAGATACGCAGTATTTT. Amino acids: CASSIGSTDTQYF. The chain is built from TRBV19 and TRBJ2-3; D is unresolved. Trimming shortened V by 1 base and J by 0 bases, and 2 bases separated the two germline ends. CDR1 is LNHDA and CDR2 is SQIVND in the germline V gene (reference sequence). The CDR3 contains 13 residues.

This sequence joins TRBV28 and TRBJ2-1; TRBD2 might be the D (6 bases). Germline values: CDR1 MDHEN, CDR2 SYDVKM. CDR3 length: 11 amino acids. V lost 8 bases, J lost 9 bases, and 11 bases lay in between. The CDR3 nucleotides are TGTGCCAGCCGGGCGGAGGGTGAGCAGTTCTTC. It yields the protein CASRAEGEQFF.

This chain connects TRBV30 to TRBJ2-3, with D tentatively TRBD1 (5 bases). This CDR3 region has 15 residues. Germline V lookup: CDR1 GTSNPN, CDR2 SVGIG (reference sequence). V shed 4 bases and J shed 6 bases, with 20 bases lying between them. CDR3 amino acids: CAWTDDSFGRDTQYF. CDR3 nucleotide sequence: TGTGCCTGGACGGATGACAGCTTTGGACGGGATACGCAGTATTTT.

The chain couples TRBV19 to TRBJ2-5, with 12 bases fitting TRBD2. V lost 6 bases, J lost 7 bases, and 18 bases stayed unmatched. Germline V CDR1 and CDR2: LNHDA, SQIVND (reference sequence). The CDR3 runs to 18 residues. CDR3 protein: CASSPNGRLAGDGRTQYF. CDR3 nucleotides: TGTGCCAGTAGCCCCAACGGAAGACTAGCGGGAGATGGGAGGACCCAGTACTTC. Full variable domain (outside the CDR3, taken from reference TRBV19 and TRBJ2-5): DGGITQSPKYLFRKEGQNVTLSCEQNLNHDAMYWYRQDPGQGLRLIYYSQIVNDFQKGDIAEGYSVSREKKESFPLTVTSAQKNPTAFYLCASSPNGRLAGDGRTQYFGPGTRLLVL.

Worth noting for this clone: At one end, the junction sequence differs from germline, possibly due to a read error. The genes are TRBV19 and TRBJ1-2, with TRBD1 identical over 8 bases. From germline, CDR1 is LNHDA and CDR2 SQIVND (reference sequence). The CDR3 sequence is 12 residues long. CDR3 nucleotide sequence: TGTGCCAGTAGAACCCGACAGGGGCGAAAAGTCTTC. Its translation is CASRTRQGRKVF.